This TCR beta chain stems from a study of shared clonotypes between healthy human individuals. Study-level results: Of the naive CD4 clonotypes, 4% to 5% were shared across a handful of donors.

Sequencing was performed with immunoSEQ multiplex PCR; in TCRdb, only in-frame clones are kept and a portion is missing. The sample holds 1,500,000 or so clones, about 98.5% seen once. Germline assignment: CDR1 MNHNS and CDR2 SASEGT. After removal of 3 bases from V and 2 bases from J, the junction contained 3 bases not matched to a gene. The CDR3 is made up of 15 amino acids. Turning to this clone: Its antigen is not identified.

The sequence came from a man aged 30 to 45 in good health. What was sequenced was naive CD4+ T cells sorted from blood. Subset reported: CD45RA+ positively selected. V is TRBV6-1 and J is TRBJ2-7; 11 bases agree with TRBD2. In DNA form, the CDR3 reads TGTGCCAGCAGTGACCCTAGCGGGAGGACCTACGAGCAGTACTTC. It specifies CASSDPSGRTYEQYF.